Shown below are 31 T cell receptor beta chains from a single sample sequenced in a study of radiotherapy plus CTLA-4 blockade in lung cancer. Profiling relied on immunoSEQ multiplex PCR, and the TCRdb table lists in-frame clones only, not all of them. Seen here are about 94,000 clones, roughly 80% observed once, and the top ten hold roughly 24%. Sequenced here: peripheral blood, sampled from a patient treated with radiotherapy plus ipilimumab. The source of these receptors is a human donor with non-small cell lung cancer that progressed on radiotherapy plus ipilimumab.

The V gene is TRBV27, the J gene TRBJ2-2; D gene unclear. This CDR3 has 16 amino acids. Germline V lookup: CDR1 MNHEY, CDR2 SMNVEV (reference sequence). V was trimmed by 5 bases and J by 5 bases, leaving 18 bases between them. CDR3 nucleotides: TGTGCCAGCAGTCCACGGGTCCCACGAGGTACCGGGGAGCTGTTTTTT. Its translation: CASSPRVPRGTGELFF.

The V call is TRBV25-1, the J call TRBJ2-3; D is undetermined. Germline assignment: CDR1 MGHDK and CDR2 SYGVNS. Trimming took off 5 bases at V and 1 base at J, with 1 base between the two ends. The CDR3 runs 11 residues. CDR3 in amino acids: CASSRTDTQYF. The CDR3 DNA reads as TGTGCCAGCAGTCGCACAGATACGCAGTATTTT.

This chain connects TRBV6-1 to TRBJ2-7; 7 nucleotides line up with TRBD1. This CDR3 region has 14 residues. J gave up 5 bases and V 6 bases, and 10 bases lay outside the gene matches. In germline, CDR1 is MNHNS, CDR2 SASEGT. The CDR3 region is CASRVGTARDEQYV. CDR3 nucleotide sequence: TGTGCCAGCAGAGTTGGGACAGCCCGGGACGAGCAGTACGTC.

The rearrangement uses TRBV5-1 and TRBJ2-1; D is ambiguous. Germline values: CDR1 SGHRS, CDR2 YFSETQ. Trimming pared 0 bases from V and 10 bases from J, leaving 5 bases between. This CDR3 is 11 amino acids long. This CDR3 is CASSLDREQFF. As DNA, the CDR3 is TGCGCCAGCAGCTTGGACAGAGAGCAGTTCTTC.

The J gene is TRBJ2-5, the V gene TRBV4-2; D remains unclear. The CDR3 is 14 residues long. V was clipped by 1 base and J by 2 bases, with 8 bases between them. Germline assignment: CDR1 LGHNA and CDR2 YNFKEQ. CDR3: CASSQGVAQETQYF. In DNA form, the CDR3 reads TGTGCCAGCAGCCAAGGAGTAGCTCAAGAGACCCAGTACTTC.

The chain is built from TRBV2 and TRBJ2-5, with 9 bases lining up with TRBD2. V was clipped by 7 bases and J by 5 bases; unmatched bases: 17. CDR1 and CDR2 from the germline V gene are SNHLY and FYNNEI. The CDR3 extends over 17 amino acids. The CDR3 region has the DNA TGTGCCAGCACCTGGGGGATACAGCGGGAGGTCTGGGAGACCCAGTACTTC. This translates into CASTWGIQREVWETQYF.

This sequence joins TRBV28 and TRBJ2-5, with D possibly TRBD2 on 6 matching bases. The J call is in doubt because the DNA end fits TRBJ2-7 better. The CDR3 has 15 residues. Germline-derived CDR1 and CDR2 are MDHEN and SYDVKM. CDR3 coding DNA: TGTGCCAGCAGTTTCCGGGACTTTTTCTCATACGAGCAGTACTTC. Its translation is CASSFRDFFSYEQYF.

Many counts were recorded for this clone. The CDR3 is CASSEGRGGDTQYF. CDR3 bases: TGTGCCAGCAGTGAAGGGAGGGGTGGAGATACGCAGTATTTT. The rearrangement uses TRBV6-1 and TRBJ2-3; a weak D match, TRBD2 (6 bases). The germline V gene encodes CDR1 MNHNS and CDR2 SASEGT. The CDR3 runs 14 residues. Trimming took 1 base from V and 5 from J, leaving 10 bases between them.

The V gene is TRBV30, the J gene TRBJ2-1; 10 bases agree with TRBD2. Trimming cost V 1 base and J 0 bases; bases outside gene matches: 3. The germline gives CDR1 GTSNPN, CDR2 SVGIG (reference sequence). CDR3 length: 16 residues. The CDR3 region is CAWSGLAGVSYNEQFF. CDR3 nucleotide sequence: TGTGCCTGGAGTGGGCTAGCGGGGGTCTCCTACAATGAGCAGTTCTTC. The complete variable domain, with remaining parts taken from reference TRBV30 and TRBJ2-1, reads SQTIHQWPATLVQPVGSPLSLECTVEGTSNPNLYWYRQAAGRGLQLLFYSVGIGQISSEVPQNLSASRPQDRQFILSSKKLLLSDSGFYLCAWSGLAGVSYNEQFFGPGTRLTVL.

The CDR3 spells CAWSWGLSYEQYF. Written as DNA, the CDR3 is TGTGCCTGGTCATGGGGGTTATCCTACGAGCAGTACTTC. V and J are TRBV30 and TRBJ2-7; D may match TRBD1 or TRBD2 (5 bases each). The V and J ends lost 5 bases and 1 base respectively, with 12 bases between them. Germline CDR1 is GTSNPN and CDR2 is SVGIG (reference sequence). The CDR3 contains 13 residues.

Written as DNA, the CDR3 is TGTGCCAGCAGATACAGGTATCAAGAGACCCAGTACTTC. This codes for CASRYRYQETQYF. This sequence joins TRBV28 and TRBJ2-5; D is perhaps TRBD1 (5 bases). The CDR3 length is 13 residues. Trimming removed 6 bases from V and 2 bases from J, with 10 bases in between. The germline gives CDR1 MDHEN, CDR2 SYDVKM.

The chain joins TRBV7-9 to TRBJ1-1, with 7 bases aligning to TRBD1. In germline, CDR1 is SEHNR, CDR2 FQNEAQ (reference sequence). The CDR3 totals 13 residues. Losses at the gene ends were 5 bases for V and 4 bases for J; bases not matched to a gene: 4. CDR3 sequence reads: CASSKGDSTEAFF. For the CDR3, the DNA is TGTGCCAGCAGCAAAGGGGACAGCACTGAAGCTTTCTTT.

This clone was picked up one time. This chain links TRBV7-2 with TRBJ2-3, with a tentative D call TRBD1 (5 bases). The CDR3 is 15 amino acids. The germline CDR1 and CDR2 sequences are SGHTA and FQGNSA. With 3 bases removed from V and 0 bases from J, the gap between germline ends came to 10 bases. The DNA for the CDR3 is TGTGCCAGCAGCTTGGTAGGGGCAAGCACAGATACGCAGTATTTT. Protein product: CASSLVGASTDTQYF. Based on the CDR3 plus reference TRBV7-2 and TRBJ2-3, the full variable domain is GAGVSQSPSNKVTEKGKDVELRCDPISGHTALYWYRQSLGQGLEFLIYFQGNSAPDKSGLPSDRFSAERTGGSVSTLTIQRTQQEDSAVYLCASSLVGASTDTQYFGPGTRLTVL.

The V gene is TRBV14, the J gene TRBJ1-3; D is unresolved. Between the trimmed V and J ends, which lost 3 bases and 0 bases, there was a span of 18 bases. The V gene's germline CDR1 is SGHDN and CDR2 FVKESK. The CDR3 contains 18 residues. CDR3 in amino acids: CASSQRLRTDNSGNTIYF. The DNA for the CDR3 is TGTGCCAGCAGCCAGAGACTTAGGACGGATAACTCTGGAAACACCATATATTTT.

CDR3 loop: CSATSGKSTDTQYF. The CDR3 DNA is TGCAGCGCTACTAGCGGAAAAAGCACAGATACGCAGTATTTT. The chain carries TRBV29-1 and TRBJ2-3; 8 bases fit TRBD2. The V and J ends lost 7 bases and 0 bases, in that order; junction bases with no gene match: 6. This CDR3 has 14 amino acids. The germline gives CDR1 SQVTM, CDR2 ANQGSEA.

J is TRBJ2-1 and V is TRBV27, with D uncertain. Germline CDR1 MNHEY, CDR2 SMNVEV (reference sequence). This CDR3 has 16 residues. Trimming took 3 bases from V and 0 from J, leaving 12 bases between them. This chain's CDR3 is CASSLRSALSYNEQFF. Written as DNA, the CDR3 is TGTGCCAGCAGTTTGCGCTCGGCACTCTCCTACAATGAGCAGTTCTTC.

J is TRBJ2-5 and V is TRBV27, with no clear D. The length of the CDR3 is 14 residues. V was clipped by 4 bases and J by 2 bases, with 11 bases between them. CDR1 and CDR2 (germline): MNHEY, SMNVEV (reference sequence). In nucleotides, the CDR3 is TGTGCCAGCAGTTCCCGGACGGCACAAGAGACCCAGTACTTC. Translation: CASSSRTAQETQYF.

V is TRBV5-1 and J is TRBJ2-1; 8 bases are a match to TRBD2. CDR3 size: 13 residues. Unmatched junction bases numbered 9, after V lost 4 bases and J lost 12 bases. The germline V gene encodes CDR1 SGHRS and CDR2 YFSETQ. CDR3 residues: CASSLPGLEGQFF. In nucleotides, the CDR3 is TGCGCCAGCAGCCTGCCGGGACTAGAAGGGCAGTTCTTC. Full variable domain (outside the CDR3, taken from reference TRBV5-1 and TRBJ2-1): KAGVTQTPRYLIKTRGQQVTLSCSPISGHRSVSWYQQTPGQGLQFLFEYFSETQRNKGNFPGRFSGRQFSNSRSEMNVSTLELGDSALYLCASSLPGLEGQFFGPGTRLTVL.

The J gene is TRBJ2-1, the V gene TRBV11-2; TRBD2 matches 13 bases. This CDR3 is built from 15 residues. Looked up from germline, CDR1 is SGHAT and CDR2 is FQNNGV. The V and J ends lost 4 bases and 9 bases, in that order; junction bases with no gene match: 6. The DNA for the CDR3 is TGTGCCAGCAGCTCAACTAGCGGGAGGGCGGGTGAGCAGTTCTTC. Its translation is CASSSTSGRAGEQFF.

This chain connects TRBV15 to TRBJ2-7, with a weak D call TRBD2 (6 bases). Germline V CDR1 and CDR2: LNHNV, YYDKDF (reference sequence). CDR3 length: 17 amino acids. Trimming pared 0 bases from V and 5 bases from J, leaving 20 bases between. The CDR3 sequence: CATSRDRRGQTGDEQYV. The CDR3 bases are TGTGCCACCAGCAGAGATAGGCGGGGCCAGACTGGGGACGAGCAGTACGTC.

The genes are TRBV20-1 and TRBJ2-1; D gene unclear. Trimming stripped 4 bases from V and 10 bases from J, with 8 bases between. The CDR3 extends over 10 amino acids. The germline gives CDR1 DFQATT, CDR2 SNEGSKA (reference sequence). This CDR3 reads CSATRKEQFF. The CDR3 coding sequence is TGCAGTGCTACCAGAAAAGAGCAGTTCTTC.

This rearrangement joins TRBV19 to TRBJ1-3; no clear D gene. This CDR3 has 16 amino acids. V lost 5 bases and J lost 0, with 14 bases in between. The germline gives CDR1 LNHDA, CDR2 SQIVND (reference sequence). CDR3 sequence: CASSVGERYSGNTIYF. The DNA of the CDR3 is TGTGCCAGTAGTGTCGGGGAAAGATACTCTGGAAACACCATATATTTT.

The rearrangement uses TRBV14 and TRBJ2-5; 8 bases align to TRBD1. The DNA end lines up better with TRBJ2-7; the J call may be wrong. This CDR3 is built from 15 residues. Per the germline V gene, CDR1 is SGHDN and CDR2 is FVKESK. CDR3 sequence (DNA): TGTGCCAGCAGCCAAGGTCAGGGGGCTAGCTACGAGCAGTACTTC. Encoded protein: CASSQGQGASYEQYF.

This clone was counted once. The CDR3 loop reads CASSQERPGLAGGEETQYF. CDR3 nucleotides: TGCGCCAGCAGCCAAGAGAGGCCGGGACTAGCGGGAGGGGAAGAGACCCAGTACTTC. The chain joins TRBV4-1 to TRBJ2-5, with 16 nucleotides matching TRBD2. Trimming cost V 0 bases and J 3 bases; bases outside gene matches: 7. The length of the CDR3 is 19 residues. In germline, CDR1 is MGHRA, CDR2 YSYEKL.

This chain links TRBV5-4 with TRBJ2-2, with unresolved D. The CDR3 runs to 15 residues. Trimming left V 0 bases short and J 0 bases short, with 6 bases between. The germline V gene has CDR1 SGHNT and CDR2 YYREEE (reference sequence). CDR3 in DNA: TGTGCCAGCAGCTTGGTAGTAGCGAACACCGGGGAGCTGTTTTTT. Translating it yields CASSLVVANTGELFF.

The chain couples TRBV5-6 to TRBJ2-4; D is undetermined. Germline V gene sequence: CDR1 SGHDT, CDR2 YYEEEE. V lost 0 bases and J 2 bases, leaving 6 bases between the germline ends. This CDR3 is built from 14 residues. The CDR3 protein is CASSLGVTKNIQYF. In DNA, the CDR3 is TGTGCCAGCAGCTTGGGGGTGACCAAAAACATTCAGTACTTC.

J is TRBJ1-2 and V is TRBV28, with 7 bases fitting TRBD1. The V and J ends lost 5 bases and 5 bases, in that order; junction bases with no gene match: 5. From germline, CDR1 is MDHEN and CDR2 SYDVKM. The CDR3 runs 13 residues. The CDR3 DNA is TGTGCCAGCAGTCCAACGACAGGGTATGGCTACACCTTC. This sequence encodes CASSPTTGYGYTF.

The chain combines TRBV11-2 with TRBJ2-3; TRBD2 agrees at 9 bases. From germline, CDR1 is SGHAT and CDR2 FQNNGV. The trim removed 3 bases at V and 0 bases at J, leaving 4 bases unmatched. The length of the CDR3 is 16 residues. CDR3: CASSLREGRSTDTQYF. The CDR3 DNA follows: TGTGCCAGCAGCTTGCGGGAGGGCCGAAGCACAGATACGCAGTATTTT.

The genes are TRBV6-6 and TRBJ1-2; D unclear. The CDR3 totals 13 residues. V was shortened by 3 bases and J by 8 bases, with 13 bases between the two germline ends. Germline CDR1 MNHNY, CDR2 SVGAGI (reference sequence). The CDR3 DNA follows: TGTGCCAGCAGTTATTTACACGAAGAGGGCTACACCTTC. Translating gives CASSYLHEEGYTF.

The chain employs TRBV6-6 and TRBJ2-1; perhaps D is TRBD1 or TRBD2 (5 bases each). Trimming took off 3 bases at V and 9 bases at J, with 18 bases between the two ends. CDR3 length equals 15 residues. Germline V CDR1 and CDR2: MNHNY, SVGAGI (reference sequence). The CDR3 coding sequence is TGTGCCAGCAGTTATGGGGACCGGCTCGTAGTTGAGCAGTTCTTC. Translating it yields CASSYGDRLVVEQFF.

This clone was counted only a few times. V is TRBV10-3 and J is TRBJ2-3; the match to TRBD2 covers 16 bases. Germline CDR1 ENHRY, CDR2 SYGVKD. The CDR3 spans 19 residues. Trimming at V came to 6 bases and at J to 3 bases, leaving 12 bases not matched to a gene. The CDR3 is CAIRPGTSGRATRTDTQYF. The CDR3 DNA is TGTGCCATCAGGCCCGGGACTAGCGGGAGGGCCACGCGTACAGATACGCAGTATTTT.